The present TCR beta chain was sequenced within a study of cytomegalovirus exposure and HLA in healthy donors. Profiled with immunoSEQ multiplex PCR; TCRdb holds only in-frame clones, not every one. The sample yields about 140,000 clones, 80% to 90% seen once. The V end was cut by 0 bases, the J end by 4 bases, with 24 bases between. The CDR3 has 19 amino acids. The germline gives CDR1 MGHRA, CDR2 YSYEKL. This clone was seen once. Sequences were obtained from PBMCs. The receptor's source is a woman between 18 and 29 years old in good health and CMV-seropositive. V is TRBV4-1 and J is TRBJ1-1, with D hard to call. CDR3 coding DNA: TGCGCCAGCAGCCAAGATGCCCCCCGAGGGTTAGGGAAGGTCACTGAAGCTTTCTTT. It yields the protein CASSQDAPRGLGKVTEAFF.